This is a list of T cell receptor beta chains from one sample in a study of OX40 agonist ivuxolimab in advanced cancers. Measured with immunoSEQ multiplex PCR; TCRdb has only the in-frame clones, and not every one. Among some 14,000 clones listed, less than 90% were seen once. The source was CD4+ or CD8+ T cells sorted from blood, collected in a trial of the OX40 agonist ivuxolimab. All receptors come from an adult with an advanced solid tumor such as melanoma, head and neck, liver or kidney cancer. CDR3s include the opening cysteine and the closing phenylalanine or tryptophan.

J gene	V gene	CDR3 protein
TRBJ2-7	TRBV11-2	CASTEPTSYEQYF
TRBJ2-1	TRBV7-2	CASSLEGVQPEQFF
TRBJ1-2	TRBV9	CASSSGDGYTF
TRBJ2-7	TRBV6-5	CASSYRASSYEQYF
TRBJ2-1	TRBV2	CATSPTSGRVDEQFF
TRBJ2-5	TRBV5-5	CASSLDIQETQYF
TRBJ2-7	TRBV13	CASSSTRTGKDEQYF
TRBJ1-1	TRBV6-5	CASSPEGVEAFF
TRBJ1-2	TRBV9	CASSQTWGSNYGYTF
TRBJ2-7	TRBV5-1	CASSSPGSHEQYF
TRBJ1-2	TRBV7-2	CASSPLEQAVYGYTF
TRBJ2-2	TRBV10-3	CAIKTNEANTGELFF
TRBJ2-2	TRBV19	CASSDRDLGTGELFF
TRBJ2-3	TRBV6-6	CASSYSMADTQYF
TRBJ2-7	TRBV7-9	CASSQTSGIIYEQYF
TRBJ1-1	TRBV5-1	CASSLVGTGRSEAFF
TRBJ1-2	TRBV7-8	CASSLGGNGYTF
TRBJ2-7	TRBV19	CATSPGQGPYEQYF
TRBJ2-7	TRBV7-9	CASSLVMSDRSYEQYF
TRBJ2-1	TRBV7-8	CASSLKAGGQREQFF
TRBJ2-1	TRBV7-6	CASSHRLAVTYNEQFF
TRBJ2-2	TRBV7-8	CASSLVTSGKNTGELFF
TRBJ2-7	TRBV9	CASSEGQGAGEQYF
TRBJ1-4	TRBV10-3	CAISLGANEKLFF
TRBJ1-2	TRBV28	CASSQTGGYGGYTF
TRBJ2-7	TRBV19	CASSHGGGSYEQYF
TRBJ1-2	TRBV6-5	CASSLAGAPTYGYTF
TRBJ2-7	TRBV7-8	CASSSHRVVSYEQYF
TRBJ1-2	TRBV10-2	CASSESRTGYYGYTF
TRBJ2-7	TRBV6-6	CASRTQGTGNSYEQYF
TRBJ2-1	TRBV11-2	CASSLWEASYNEQFF
TRBJ1-1	TRBV20-1	CSAPVPSEAFF
TRBJ2-1	TRBV7-9	CASSLMTSGGRSYNEQFF
TRBJ2-3	TRBV19	CASSLGLRGTDTQYF
TRBJ2-1	TRBV7-8	CASSLGTSGSDEQFF
TRBJ2-1	TRBV14	CASSPGSHNEQFF
TRBJ1-1	TRBV19	CASRRVRTNGAEAFF
TRBJ2-7	TRBV6-1	CASRVLDREPYEQYF
TRBJ2-1	TRBV7-7	CASSLGAGEANEQFF
TRBJ1-5	TRBV5-6	CASSFLPGNQPQHF
TRBJ2-3	TRBV28	CASSSLGLAEPTDTQYF
TRBJ1-2	TRBV9	CASSASTGTDYGYTF
TRBJ2-7	TRBV19	CASSTGLAERYEQYF
TRBJ1-2	TRBV5-4	CASRTGAGYGYTF
TRBJ1-1	TRBV5-1	CASSFEGLNTEAFF
TRBJ2-1	TRBV5-1	CASRAQGDEQFF